The next 2 T cell receptor beta chains were all read from a single sample in a study of cytomegalovirus exposure and HLA in healthy donors. PCR used 60 Vbeta primers and 13 Jbeta primers. Assay: immunoSEQ multiplex PCR; the TCRdb copy retains only in-frame clones and omits some. The sample carries approximately 150,000 clones, about 82% recorded once. Sequencing input: PBMCs. The source of these receptors is a woman aged 25 to 45 in good health and CMV-seropositive.

The chain joins TRBV6-6 to TRBJ1-2; 8 bases fit TRBD1. This CDR3 has 14 residues. CDR1 and CDR2 from the germline V gene are MNHNY and SVGAGI (reference sequence). Trimming cost V 7 bases and J 3 bases; bases outside gene matches: 7. CDR3 in DNA: TGTGCCAGCACTCCTTCAGGGGGCTACTATGGCTACACCTTC. Protein: CASTPSGGYYGYTF.

This chain uses TRBV5-1 with TRBJ1-3; D is ambiguous. Trimming left V 1 base short and J 3 bases short, with 23 bases between. Per the germline V gene, CDR1 is SGHRS and CDR2 is YFSETQ. The CDR3 consists of 19 residues. CDR3 DNA sequence: TGCGCCAGCAGCTTGTTACCCACCGGTTGGGGTGAGGGTGGAAACACCATATATTTT. Translated, it gives CASSLLPTGWGEGGNTIYF.